A single sample gave rise to the 28 T cell receptor beta chains below, sequenced in a study of blood T cell repertoires in COVID-19. Profiled with immunoSEQ multiplex PCR; TCRdb holds only in-frame clones, not every one. Among 150,000 or so clones listed, around 82% were seen once. Sequenced sample: peripheral blood. These receptors all stem from a man between 60 and 75 years old who had recovered from COVID-19.

The chain couples TRBV11-3 to TRBJ2-7, with D unclear. The CDR3 consists of 13 residues. Germline CDR1 reads SGHNT; CDR2 reads YENEEA. The V end was cut by 4 bases, the J end by 3 bases, with 10 bases between. CDR3 amino acids: CASSSSANYEQYF. The CDR3 bases are TGTGCCAGCAGCTCTTCAGCGAACTACGAGCAGTACTTC.

This clone was detected only a few times. The rearrangement uses TRBV3-1 (or the pseudogene TRBV3-2) and TRBJ2-7; tentative D call: TRBD1 (6 bases). The length of the CDR3 is 15 residues. The germline V and J ends were trimmed by 1 base and 3 bases, with 13 bases remaining between them. Germline loops: CDR1 LGHDT, CDR2 YNNKEL (reference sequence). The CDR3 spells CASSQAQGTFYEQYF. CDR3 nucleotide sequence: TGTGCCAGCAGCCAAGCGCAGGGGACCTTCTACGAGCAGTACTTC.

The V call is TRBV6-6, the J call TRBJ2-4; D is perhaps TRBD2 (6 bases). Germline V gene lookup returns CDR1 MNHNY and CDR2 SVGAGI (reference sequence). V was shortened by 5 bases and J by 6 bases, with 26 bases between the two germline ends. There are 18 residues in the CDR3. In DNA, the CDR3 is TGTGCCAGCAGTCGTGGGGACTTTCTCTCAGGGCTGGGAAACATTCAGTACTTC. It specifies CASSRGDFLSGLGNIQYF.

This sequence joins TRBV11-2 and TRBJ2-3; 10 bases match TRBD1. The V gene's germline CDR1 is SGHAT and CDR2 FQNNGV. The CDR3 sequence is 14 residues long. J gave up 3 bases and V 7 bases, and 4 bases lay outside the gene matches. CDR3 region: CASTRTGGTDTQYF. The CDR3 DNA sequence: TGTGCCAGCACTCGGACAGGGGGTACAGATACGCAGTATTTT.

The V gene is TRBV2, the J gene TRBJ2-3; 12 nucleotides align to TRBD1. Germline CDR1 reads SNHLY; CDR2 reads FYNNEI. With 6 bases clipped from V and 7 bases from J, the junction kept 5 bases outside the gene matches. The CDR3 runs to 14 residues. CDR3 region: CASRGTGGGYTQYF. The CDR3 nucleotides are TGTGCCAGCAGAGGGACAGGGGGCGGATATACGCAGTATTTT.

The V call is TRBV5-4, the J call TRBJ2-4; 8 bases align to TRBD2. Germline values: CDR1 SGHNT, CDR2 YYREEE (reference sequence). V shed 4 bases, J shed 7 bases, and the junction held 10 bases outside the gene matches. The CDR3 runs to 15 residues. The DNA of the CDR3 is TGTGCCAGCAGCAACCAGCCGGGGGGGGCGAACATTCAGTACTTC. Its translation is CASSNQPGGANIQYF.

The chain joins TRBV3-1 (or the pseudogene TRBV3-2) to TRBJ1-2, with TRBD1 as a possible D gene (6 bases). The CDR3 runs 13 residues. The ends were cut back, 4 bases at V and 14 bases at J, with 20 bases in the middle. Germline V lookup: CDR1 LGHDT, CDR2 YNNKEL (reference sequence). Written as DNA, the CDR3 is TGTGCCAGCAGCCCAGGTGGACGGACAGCCCGGACCTTC. It specifies CASSPGGRTARTF.

The rearrangement links TRBV10-3 to TRBJ1-1; D not certain. This CDR3 region has 12 residues. The germline V gene encodes CDR1 ENHRY and CDR2 SYGVKD. V was pared by 6 bases and J by 1 base, with 6 bases between. The CDR3 DNA reads as TGTGCCATCAGACAGAAGAACACTGAAGCTTTCTTT. This encodes CAIRQKNTEAFF.

The chain links TRBV7-2 to TRBJ1-5; 7 nucleotides align to TRBD1. CDR1 is SGHTA and CDR2 is FQGNSA in the germline V gene. CDR3 size: 14 residues. V was pared by 5 bases and J by 1 base, with 2 bases of the junction left unmatched. CDR3 DNA: TGTGCCAGCAGCCCACAGGGGAGCAATCAGCCCCAGCATTTT. It translates to CASSPQGSNQPQHF.

V gene TRBV10-3 combines with J gene TRBJ1-4, with 7 bases fitting TRBD1. Germline trimming cut 4 bases from V and 8 bases from J; bases unmatched to any gene: 13. Germline CDR1 is ENHRY and CDR2 is SYGVKD. There are 16 residues in the CDR3. The CDR3 DNA follows: TGTGCCATCAGTGGCGGGGACAAGACAGGGAACGAAAAACTGTTTTTT. Its protein is CAISGGDKTGNEKLFF.

The CDR3, as DNA: TGTGCCAGCAGCTTAGGGTACCGGTACACAGATACGCAGTATTTT. The encoded protein is CASSLGYRYTDTQYF. This rearrangement joins TRBV11-1 to TRBJ2-3; no firm D call. CDR3 length: 15 amino acids. Germline lookup yields CDR1 SGHAT and CDR2 FQDESV (reference sequence). The V gene lost 1 base and the J gene lost 2 bases, with 10 bases spanning the gap.

The chain couples TRBV6-2 or TRBV6-3 to TRBJ2-3, with D uncertain. This CDR3 region has 15 residues. V was pared by 4 bases and J by 4 bases, with 15 bases between. CDR1 and CDR2 (germline): MNHEY, SVGEGT. The CDR3 DNA reads as TGTGCCAGCAGTTTACCCCCCTCTCCGGCAGATACGCAGTATTTT. It yields the protein CASSLPPSPADTQYF.

This chain joins TRBV4-3 and TRBJ2-3, with a tentative D call TRBD2 (7 bases). Germline CDR1 LGHNA, CDR2 YSLEER. This CDR3 spans 15 amino acids. V was clipped by 0 bases and J by 5 bases, with 12 bases between them. The CDR3 region has the DNA TGCGCCAGCAGCCAAGATGCGGGGGCCCTAGATACGCAGTATTTT. Its translation: CASSQDAGALDTQYF.

The CDR3 reads CSARALYEQYF. As DNA, the CDR3 is TGCAGTGCTAGAGCCCTCTACGAGCAGTACTTC. The chain joins TRBV20-1 to TRBJ2-7; D remains ambiguous. The length of the CDR3 is 11 residues. Germline loops: CDR1 DFQATT, CDR2 SNEGSKA (reference sequence). The germline V and J ends were trimmed by 1 base and 3 bases, with 4 bases remaining between them.

This clone has a single count. The chain is built from TRBV27 and TRBJ2-3; 8 bases are shared with TRBD2. This CDR3 is built from 15 residues. V shed 6 bases, J shed 7 bases, and the junction held 12 bases outside the gene matches. CDR1 is MNHEY and CDR2 is SMNVEV in the germline V gene (reference sequence). This CDR3 is CASRLGTGGPNTQYF. The CDR3 DNA follows: TGTGCCAGCAGGTTAGGTACGGGGGGGCCGAATACGCAGTATTTT.

The chain employs TRBV19 and TRBJ2-1, with 9 nucleotides matching TRBD1. The germline V gene encodes CDR1 LNHDA and CDR2 SQIVND (reference sequence). CDR3 length: 15 amino acids. V shed 3 bases, J shed 2 bases, and the junction held 2 bases outside the gene matches. In nucleotides, the CDR3 is TGTGCCAGTAGTATTGGGACAGGGCCCTACAATGAGCAGTTCTTC. It translates to CASSIGTGPYNEQFF.

The chain carries TRBV6-2 or TRBV6-3 and TRBJ1-5, with D unresolved. Germline values: CDR1 MNHEY, CDR2 SVGEGT. The CDR3 is made up of 17 amino acids. V gave up 0 bases and J gave up 2 bases, with 14 bases separating them. This chain's CDR3 is CASSYSSQVLGNQPQHF. In DNA form, the CDR3 reads TGTGCCAGCAGTTACTCGAGTCAGGTCTTAGGCAATCAGCCCCAGCATTTT.

This clone was counted only a few times. V gene TRBV9 combines with J gene TRBJ1-1, with TRBD1 identical over 8 bases. The junction had 4 bases not matched to a gene; V was cut back by 4 bases and J by 5 bases. Germline CDR1 is SGDLS and CDR2 is YYNGEE. The CDR3 extends over 13 amino acids. CDR3 sequence reads: CASSQGTGTEAFF. The CDR3 nucleotides read TGTGCCAGCAGCCAAGGGACAGGAACTGAAGCTTTCTTT.

The CDR3 here is CASSSEDGQPQHF. CDR3 coding DNA: TGCGCCAGCAGCTCGGAGGACGGGCAGCCCCAGCATTTT. J is TRBJ1-5 and V is TRBV5-1; D call uncertain. The CDR3 totals 13 residues. V was trimmed by 3 bases and J by 7 bases, leaving 11 bases between them. Germline V gene data show CDR1 as SGHRS and CDR2 as YFSETQ.

The CDR3 coding sequence is TGCAGCGTTGAAGGGGGGCAGGTCCAGGGGGCCTACGAGCAGTACTTC. This codes for CSVEGGQVQGAYEQYF. The V gene is TRBV29-1, the J gene TRBJ2-7; TRBD1 matches 7 bases. The CDR3 length is 16 residues. The ends lost 1 base at V and 2 bases at J; junction bases unmatched: 11. Looked up from germline, CDR1 is SQVTM and CDR2 is ANQGSEA.

The chain carries TRBV11-3 and TRBJ2-1; the D is unclear. The CDR3 has 14 residues. In germline, CDR1 is SGHNT, CDR2 YENEEA. V lost 1 base, J lost 5 bases, and 9 bases lay in between. The CDR3 is CASSLGSNHNEQFF. The CDR3 DNA is TGTGCCAGCAGCTTAGGGAGCAACCACAATGAGCAGTTCTTC.

The DNA of the CDR3 is TGTGCCAGTATGGAGGGCTCCTATAATTCACCCCTCCACTTT. It yields the protein CASMEGSYNSPLHF. The V gene is TRBV19, the J gene TRBJ1-6; no firm D call. CDR3 length: 14 amino acids. Germline V gene data show CDR1 as LNHDA and CDR2 as SQIVND (reference sequence). Trimming removed 7 bases at V and 0 bases at J, with 7 bases between.

Notes on this clone: The same CDR3 arises from other DNA sequences in this sample as well. The genes are TRBV9 and TRBJ1-1, with D perhaps TRBD1 (6 bases). V was shortened by 0 bases and J by 5 bases, with 8 bases between the two germline ends. The germline V gene has CDR1 SGDLS and CDR2 YYNGEE. This CDR3 has 13 amino acids. In DNA form, the CDR3 reads TGTGCCAGCAGCGTAGGGACAGCTACTGAAGCTTTCTTT. Residues: CASSVGTATEAFF.

The sample holds a few counts of this clone. The CDR3 sequence: CASSLDTAGTGQGYTF. CDR3 in DNA: TGCGCCAGCAGCTTGGATACCGCCGGGACAGGGCAAGGCTACACCTTC. The chain combines TRBV5-1 with TRBJ1-2; 9 nucleotides line up with TRBD1. V shed 0 bases, J shed 8 bases, and the junction held 11 bases outside the gene matches. Per the germline V gene, CDR1 is SGHRS and CDR2 is YFSETQ. The CDR3 spans 16 residues. The complete variable domain, with remaining parts taken from reference TRBV5-1 and TRBJ1-2, reads KAGVTQTPRYLIKTRGQQVTLSCSPISGHRSVSWYQQTPGQGLQFLFEYFSETQRNKGNFPGRFSGRQFSNSRSEMNVSTLELGDSALYLCASSLDTAGTGQGYTFGSGTRLTVV.

CDR3: CASSPSGQGKTGELFF. CDR3 coding DNA: TGTGCCAGCTCACCGTCGGGCCAGGGAAAAACCGGGGAGCTGTTTTTT. V usage is TRBV18 and J usage is TRBJ2-2; D might be TRBD1 (5 bases). The germline CDR1 and CDR2 sequences are KGHSH and LQKENI. With 3 bases removed from V and 5 bases from J, the gap between germline ends came to 16 bases. There are 16 residues in the CDR3.

V usage is TRBV4-3 and J usage is TRBJ2-1, with D possibly matching TRBD1 (6 bases). The CDR3 has 14 residues. Germline V gene data show CDR1 as LGHNA and CDR2 as YSLEER. The V gene lost 8 bases and the J gene lost 5 bases, with 16 bases spanning the gap. CDR3 coding DNA: TGCGCCAGCTCAAAATTTGGGGGCCACAATGAGCAGTTCTTC. Translated, it gives CASSKFGGHNEQFF.

The chain links TRBV6-1 to TRBJ2-2, with D perhaps TRBD1 (6 bases). CDR3 size: 16 residues. CDR1 and CDR2 from the germline V gene are MNHNS and SASEGT. Between the trimmed V and J ends, which lost 3 bases and 1 base, there was a span of 12 bases. CDR3 in amino acids: CASSDWGHMNTGELFF. Here the CDR3 DNA reads TGTGCCAGCAGTGACTGGGGACACATGAACACCGGGGAGCTGTTTTTT.

V is TRBV7-9 and J is TRBJ2-6; a weak D match, TRBD1 (5 bases). This CDR3 comprises 18 residues. Germline CDR1 is SEHNR and CDR2 is FQNEAQ (reference sequence). The V end was cut by 5 bases, the J end by 5 bases, with 22 bases between. The CDR3 DNA reads TGTGCCAGCAGCCCTCAGGGCACAGTGGGCCGGAGGGCCAACGTCCTGACTTTC. It translates to CASSPQGTVGRRANVLTF.